This T cell receptor beta chain is drawn from a study of blood T cell repertoires in COVID-19. Overall study context: Sources were T cells, B-cell-depleted T cells, or PBMCs; the material itself was cDNA or gDNA.

Assay used: immunoSEQ multiplex PCR; TCRdb lists only in-frame clones, some missing. In the table there are around 240,000 clones, 80% to 90% of which are singletons. Germline loops: CDR1 SNHLY, CDR2 FYNNEI. This CDR3 has 15 amino acids. V shed 6 bases, J shed 1 base, and the junction held 5 bases outside the gene matches. Assignment of participants to cohorts was predicated upon participant-reported clinical history. All exposed participants met a person with COVID-19 within 2 weeks before entering the study. The chain recombines TRBV2 with TRBJ1-5; TRBD1 matches 8 bases. The sequenced sample was PBMCs or T cells enriched from blood (not recorded which). The origin of this receptor is a man aged 50 to 60 who had been exposed to COVID-19. The CDR3 reads CASRETGVSNQPQHF. CDR3 in DNA: TGTGCCAGCAGGGAGACAGGGGTGAGCAATCAGCCCCAGCATTTT.